One sample yielded the 27 T cell receptor beta chains listed below, sequenced in a study of blood T cell repertoires in COVID-19. Clones were read by immunoSEQ multiplex PCR, and TCRdb kept only the in-frame ones, dropping some. The data contain roughly 250,000 clones, 70% to 90% of them singletons. Sequences were obtained from peripheral blood. Every receptor here comes from a woman in her thirties or forties with acute or convalescent COVID-19.

The J gene is TRBJ1-5, the V gene TRBV6-5; D remains unclear. With 0 bases removed from V and 3 bases from J, the gap between germline ends came to 12 bases. From germline, CDR1 is MNHEY and CDR2 SVGAGI. The CDR3 runs 16 residues. The chain's CDR3 is CASSYSGAGNNQPQHF. For the CDR3, the DNA is TGTGCCAGCAGTTACTCGGGCGCGGGTAACAATCAGCCCCAGCATTTT.

The V call is TRBV19, the J call TRBJ2-2; TRBD1 matches at 11 bases. J was trimmed by 4 bases and V by 8 bases; bases with no gene match: 3. Germline CDR1 reads LNHDA; CDR2 reads SQIVND (reference sequence). This CDR3 spans 14 amino acids. The CDR3 DNA reads as TGTGCCAGTTGGGACAGGGGGGCCACCGGGGAGCTGTTTTTT. Translation gives CASWDRGATGELFF.

The V and J genes are TRBV11-2 and TRBJ2-7; 8 nucleotides agree with TRBD2. Trimming took 4 bases from V and 12 from J; bases not matched to a gene: 11. The CDR3 length is 13 residues. Looked up from germline, CDR1 is SGHAT and CDR2 is FQNNGV. The CDR3 DNA reads TGTGCCAGCAGCTACGGGACTAGGAGGTCTCTGTACGTC. Its protein is CASSYGTRRSLYV.

The chain couples TRBV2 to TRBJ2-1, with TRBD1 matching 8 bases. The CDR3 is 12 residues long. Trimming cost V 6 bases and J 15 bases; bases outside gene matches: 10. Per germline, CDR1 SNHLY and CDR2 FYNNEI. The CDR3 spells CASSPDRGGSFF. The CDR3 DNA is TGTGCCAGCAGCCCAGACAGGGGAGGTTCGTTCTTC.

This rearrangement joins TRBV6-5 to TRBJ1-2; 8 nucleotides agree with TRBD1. The V gene end was trimmed by 6 bases and the J gene end by 4 bases; junction bases not matched to a gene: 10. Per the germline V gene, CDR1 is MNHEY and CDR2 is SVGAGI. This CDR3 comprises 15 residues. Written as DNA, the CDR3 is TGTGCCAGCAGCCCGGACCGGGACAGGATCTATGGCTACACCTTC. Translating it yields CASSPDRDRIYGYTF.

The V and J genes are TRBV3-1 (or the pseudogene TRBV3-2) and TRBJ1-6; D not certain. The V and J ends lost 3 bases and 5 bases respectively, with 2 bases between them. The CDR3 covers 12 residues. Germline values: CDR1 LGHDT, CDR2 YNNKEL (reference sequence). In DNA form, the CDR3 reads TGTGCCAGCAGCCACGATAATTCACCCCTCCACTTT. It encodes CASSHDNSPLHF.

The rearrangement links TRBV5-1 to TRBJ2-1; TRBD1 matches 8 bases. CDR3 length: 13 residues. Germline CDR1 reads SGHRS; CDR2 reads YFSETQ. The V segment lost 8 bases and the J segment 5 bases; nucleotides outside the gene matches: 6. CDR3 bases: TGCGCCAGTAGATCGACAGGGGACAATGAGCAGTTCTTC. Protein sequence: CASRSTGDNEQFF.

This chain uses TRBV19 with TRBJ2-1; 8 nucleotides line up with TRBD1. The CDR3 spans 16 residues. V shed 3 bases and J 4 bases; nucleotides not matched to a gene: 8. CDR1 LNHDA and CDR2 SQIVND come from the germline V gene (reference sequence). CDR3 DNA sequence: TGTGCCAGTAGTATTTTGACAGGGGCGTTTTACAATGAGCAGTTCTTC. Its translation: CASSILTGAFYNEQFF.

This chain uses TRBV5-1 with TRBJ2-1; D is possibly TRBD2 (5 bases). From germline, CDR1 is SGHRS and CDR2 YFSETQ. CDR3 length: 15 amino acids. V lost 0 bases, J lost 5 bases, and 12 bases lay in between. Written as DNA, the CDR3 is TGCGCCAGCAGCTTGGGTCCGGGGATCAACAATGAGCAGTTCTTC. As protein: CASSLGPGINNEQFF.

This clone was seen just once. The rearrangement joins TRBV5-1 to TRBJ1-4; D remains unclear. V was cut by 4 bases and J by 7 bases, with 8 bases left in between. Germline values: CDR1 SGHRS, CDR2 YFSETQ. The CDR3 spans 12 residues. The CDR3 loop reads CASSRESEKLFF. The CDR3 DNA reads TGCGCCAGCAGCAGGGAGAGTGAAAAACTGTTTTTT.

The table lists this clone with a count of one. The rearrangement links TRBV9 to TRBJ2-2; TRBD1 matches at 7 bases. Germline V CDR1 and CDR2: SGDLS, YYNGEE. Losses at the gene ends were 0 bases for V and 8 bases for J; bases not matched to a gene: 19. The CDR3 contains 19 residues. CDR3 protein: CASSVEEVGIFEGAGELFF. In nucleotides, the CDR3 is TGTGCCAGCAGCGTAGAAGAAGTCGGAATCTTCGAGGGGGCTGGGGAGCTGTTTTTT. The whole variable domain, filled in from reference TRBV9 and TRBJ2-2, reads DSGVTQTPKHLITATGQRVTLRCSPRSGDLSVYWYQQSLDQGLQFLIQYYNGEERAKGNILERFSAQQFPDLHSELNLSSLELGDSALYFCASSVEEVGIFEGAGELFFGEGSRLTVL.

This clone was seen only once. The rearrangement joins TRBV7-9 to TRBJ1-4; D call uncertain. CDR3 length: 16 residues. Trimming removed 5 bases at V and 0 bases at J, with 13 bases between. Germline CDR1 SEHNR, CDR2 FQNEAQ (reference sequence). CDR3 DNA sequence: TGTGCCAGCAGCCCCCTGATCAGTGCAACTAATGAAAAACTGTTTTTT. As protein: CASSPLISATNEKLFF.

This clone was picked up a small number of times. V is TRBV3-1 (or the pseudogene TRBV3-2) and J is TRBJ1-2; TRBD1 might be the D (5 bases). Looked up from germline, CDR1 is LGHDT and CDR2 is YNNKEL (reference sequence). V dropped 5 bases and J dropped 8 bases, with 12 bases sitting between them. The CDR3 runs 12 residues. CDR3 sequence: CASSRERGGYTF. CDR3 nucleotides: TGTGCCAGCAGCAGGGAAAGGGGCGGCTACACCTTC.

This rearrangement joins TRBV18 to TRBJ2-5; 13 nucleotides line up with TRBD2. The V segment lost 2 bases and the J segment 2 bases; nucleotides outside the gene matches: 5. The germline CDR1 and CDR2 sequences are KGHSH and LQKENI. The CDR3 consists of 17 residues. CDR3: CASSPGLAGVFQETQYF. CDR3 coding DNA: TGTGCCAGCTCACCAGGACTAGCGGGGGTGTTTCAAGAGACCCAGTACTTC.

This chain links TRBV5-1 with TRBJ2-2; 7 bases agree with TRBD1. The CDR3 length is 17 residues. Germline CDR1 reads SGHRS; CDR2 reads YFSETQ. Trimming took 4 bases from V and 2 from J; bases not matched to a gene: 11. The CDR3 sequence is CASSPRPDRVNTGELFF. CDR3 DNA: TGCGCCAGCAGCCCCCGACCTGACAGGGTAAACACCGGGGAGCTGTTTTTT.

The chain carries TRBV6-5 and TRBJ1-6, with TRBD1 identical over 9 bases. Germline values: CDR1 MNHEY, CDR2 SVGAGI. The CDR3 runs to 15 residues. The trim removed 5 bases at V and 9 bases at J, leaving 8 bases unmatched. The CDR3 nucleotides are TGTGCCAGCAGTCTGGGACAGGGAGAAGGTTCACCCCTCCACTTT. It is translated as CASSLGQGEGSPLHF.

Regarding this clone: In the same sample, other DNA sequences code for this CDR3. J is TRBJ1-5 and V is TRBV5-1; 10 bases are a match to TRBD1. Looked up from germline, CDR1 is SGHRS and CDR2 is YFSETQ. The CDR3 sequence is 15 residues long. V shed 4 bases and J 1 base; nucleotides not matched to a gene: 2. The CDR3 sequence is CASSLGQGSNQPQHF. The CDR3 DNA sequence: TGCGCCAGCAGCCTGGGACAGGGGAGCAATCAGCCCCAGCATTTT.

This rearrangement joins TRBV5-1 to TRBJ1-1; D gene unclear. V lost 3 bases, J lost 0 bases, and 12 bases lay in between. Per the germline V gene, CDR1 is SGHRS and CDR2 is YFSETQ. The CDR3 extends over 15 amino acids. The CDR3 spells CASSYSGSMNTEAFF. The CDR3, as DNA: TGCGCCAGCAGCTACAGTGGCTCCATGAACACTGAAGCTTTCTTT.

The chain uses TRBV7-2 and TRBJ1-1, with 10 positions matching TRBD1. V was pared by 3 bases and J by 11 bases, with 12 bases of the junction left unmatched. The CDR3 sequence is 15 residues long. Germline loops: CDR1 SGHTA, CDR2 FQGNSA. The CDR3 region is CASSFLLGQGKAAFF. The CDR3 DNA follows: TGTGCCAGCAGCTTCCTTCTGGGACAGGGGAAGGCGGCTTTCTTT.

The rearrangement links TRBV15 to TRBJ2-5; 9 nucleotides match TRBD1. CDR1 is LNHNV, CDR2 YYDKDF, per germline (reference sequence). This CDR3 is 14 amino acids long. The junction had 6 bases not matched to a gene; V was cut back by 5 bases and J by 5 bases. The CDR3 DNA reads as TGTGCCACCAGCCACAGGGGGCCGGGGGAGACCCAGTACTTC. This gives the protein CATSHRGPGETQYF.

The gene calls are TRBV6-5 and TRBJ1-1; D is unclear. Germline V gene sequence: CDR1 MNHEY, CDR2 SVGAGI. The V gene lost 7 bases and the J gene lost 2 bases, with 8 bases spanning the gap. CDR3 length: 12 amino acids. The CDR3 DNA follows: TGTGCCAGCACCCTAGCTAACACTGAAGCTTTCTTT. Amino acid sequence: CASTLANTEAFF.

The chain joins TRBV27 to TRBJ2-1, with TRBD1 matching over 9 bases. The CDR3 length is 16 residues. Trimming took 8 bases from V and 4 from J; bases not matched to a gene: 12. The germline CDR1 and CDR2 sequences are MNHEY and SMNVEV (reference sequence). CDR3 DNA sequence: TGTGCCAGCCGGGGCGGGACAGGGTGGGATTACAATGAGCAGTTCTTC. As protein: CASRGGTGWDYNEQFF.

This rearrangement joins TRBV4-1 to TRBJ2-2; TRBD2 matches 8 bases. Germline-derived CDR1 and CDR2 are MGHRA and YSYEKL. CDR3 size: 16 residues. J gave up 7 bases and V 6 bases, and 13 bases lay outside the gene matches. The CDR3 loop reads CASSEGVAGFYGELFF. CDR3 DNA sequence: TGCGCCAGCAGTGAAGGGGTAGCGGGGTTCTACGGGGAGCTGTTTTTT.

The V call is TRBV25-1, the J call TRBJ2-1; TRBD2 matches at 9 bases. Looked up from germline, CDR1 is MGHDK and CDR2 is SYGVNS. The CDR3 spans 14 residues. The trim removed 3 bases at V and 11 bases at J, leaving 8 bases unmatched. DNA of the CDR3: TGTGCCAGCAGTGAGCAGGGGCTAGCGGGGAAGCAGTTCTTC. It yields the protein CASSEQGLAGKQFF.

The rearrangement links TRBV2 to TRBJ1-2; 8 bases match TRBD1. CDR1 is SNHLY, CDR2 FYNNEI, per germline. V lost 6 bases to trimming and J lost 8 bases; unmatched junction nucleotides: 11. The CDR3 contains 14 residues. CDR3: CASRSLGQGPGYTF. The CDR3 DNA is TGTGCCAGCAGGTCCCTTGGACAGGGCCCGGGCTACACCTTC.

The rearrangement links TRBV6-6 to TRBJ1-1; the D is unclear. V was trimmed by 2 bases and J by 3 bases, leaving 10 bases between them. Germline CDR1 MNHNY, CDR2 SVGAGI (reference sequence). The length of the CDR3 is 14 residues. CDR3 sequence: CASSYPRAHTEAFF. CDR3 coding DNA: TGTGCCAGCAGTTACCCGCGGGCTCACACTGAAGCTTTCTTT.

This chain connects TRBV12-5 to TRBJ2-3; 11 bases align to TRBD1. This CDR3 region has 16 residues. Trimming at V came to 9 bases and at J to 2 bases, leaving 10 bases not matched to a gene. Germline V lookup: CDR1 LGHNT, CDR2 FRNRAP. CDR3 sequence (DNA): TGTGCTAGCAAAAGGGACAGGGGGATTGCCACAGATACGCAGTATTTT. Its translation is CASKRDRGIATDTQYF.